This T cell receptor beta chain was identified in a study of radiotherapy plus CTLA-4 blockade in lung cancer. Sequencing was performed with immunoSEQ multiplex PCR; in TCRdb, only in-frame clones are kept and a portion is missing. The sample yields tens of thousands of clones, around 87% seen once. Trimming shortened V by 4 bases and J by 4 bases, and 20 bases separated the two germline ends. Germline-derived CDR1 and CDR2 are SGHTA and FQGNSA. CDR3 size: 17 residues. Source: peripheral blood, taken from a patient treated with radiotherapy plus ipilimumab. The chain recombines TRBV7-2 with TRBJ1-3; possibly TRBD1 for D (6 bases). The clonotype originates from a human donor with non-small cell lung cancer that progressed on radiotherapy plus ipilimumab. CDR3 bases: TGTGCCAGCAGCTCTGCGCAGGGGTCGTATTTGGGAAACACCATATATTTT. The encoded protein is CASSSAQGSYLGNTIYF.